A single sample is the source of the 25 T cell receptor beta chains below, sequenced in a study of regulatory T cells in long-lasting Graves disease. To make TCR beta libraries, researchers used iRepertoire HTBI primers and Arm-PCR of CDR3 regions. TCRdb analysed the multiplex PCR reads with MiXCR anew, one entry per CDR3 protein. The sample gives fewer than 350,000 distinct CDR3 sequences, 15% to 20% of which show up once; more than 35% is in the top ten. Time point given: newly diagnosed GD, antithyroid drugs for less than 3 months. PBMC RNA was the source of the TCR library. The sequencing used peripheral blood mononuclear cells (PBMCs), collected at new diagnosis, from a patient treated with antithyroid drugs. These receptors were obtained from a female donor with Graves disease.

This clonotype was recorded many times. In DNA, the CDR3 is TGCAGCGTCGTTGTATACGAGCAGTACTTC. Protein product: CSVVVYEQYF. V is TRBV29-1 and J is TRBJ2-7; D not resolved. The CDR3 is 10 amino acids. V was pared by 6 bases and J by 4 bases, with 7 bases between. In germline, CDR1 is SQVTM, CDR2 ANQGSEA.

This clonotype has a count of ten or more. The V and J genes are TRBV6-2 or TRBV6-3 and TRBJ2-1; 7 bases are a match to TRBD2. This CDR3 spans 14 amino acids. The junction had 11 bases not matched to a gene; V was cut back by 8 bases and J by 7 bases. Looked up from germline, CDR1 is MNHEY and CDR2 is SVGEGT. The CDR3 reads CASYGREWANEQFF. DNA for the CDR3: TGTGCCAGCTACGGGCGGGAGTGGGCAAATGAGCAGTTCTTC.

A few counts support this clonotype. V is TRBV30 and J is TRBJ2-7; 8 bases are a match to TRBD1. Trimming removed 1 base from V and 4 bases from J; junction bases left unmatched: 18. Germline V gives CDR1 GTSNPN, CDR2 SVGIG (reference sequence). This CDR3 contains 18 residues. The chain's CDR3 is CAWSGLAPGTGRPYEQYF. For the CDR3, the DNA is TGTGCCTGGAGTGGGCTCGCCCCCGGGACAGGCCGCCCGTACGAGCAGTACTTC.

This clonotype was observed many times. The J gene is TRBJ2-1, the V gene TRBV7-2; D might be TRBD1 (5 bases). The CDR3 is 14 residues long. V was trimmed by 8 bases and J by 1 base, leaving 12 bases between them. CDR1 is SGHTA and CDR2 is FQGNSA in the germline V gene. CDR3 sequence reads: CASEADRSYNEQFF. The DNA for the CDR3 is TGTGCCAGCGAGGCCGACAGATCCTACAATGAGCAGTTCTTC.

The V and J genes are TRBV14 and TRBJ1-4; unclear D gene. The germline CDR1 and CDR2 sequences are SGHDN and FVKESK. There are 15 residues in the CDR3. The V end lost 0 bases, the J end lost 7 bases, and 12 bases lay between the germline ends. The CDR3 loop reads CASSQEPRTGEKLFF. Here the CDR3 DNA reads TGTGCCAGCAGCCAAGAACCCCGAACTGGTGAAAAACTGTTTTTT.

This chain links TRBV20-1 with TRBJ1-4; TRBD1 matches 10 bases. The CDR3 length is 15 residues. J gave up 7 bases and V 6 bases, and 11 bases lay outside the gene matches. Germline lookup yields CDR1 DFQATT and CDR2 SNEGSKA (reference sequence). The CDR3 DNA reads TGCAGTGCCAAATTCCCCGGGACAGGGGCTGAAAAACTGTTTTTT. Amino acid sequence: CSAKFPGTGAEKLFF.

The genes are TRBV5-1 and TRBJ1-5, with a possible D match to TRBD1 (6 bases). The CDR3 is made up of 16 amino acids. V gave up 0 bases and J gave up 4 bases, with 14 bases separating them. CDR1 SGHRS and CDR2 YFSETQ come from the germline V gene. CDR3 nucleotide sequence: TGCGCCAGCAGCTTGGACGGCGGACAGTCTAATCAGCCCCAGCATTTT. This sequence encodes CASSLDGGQSNQPQHF.

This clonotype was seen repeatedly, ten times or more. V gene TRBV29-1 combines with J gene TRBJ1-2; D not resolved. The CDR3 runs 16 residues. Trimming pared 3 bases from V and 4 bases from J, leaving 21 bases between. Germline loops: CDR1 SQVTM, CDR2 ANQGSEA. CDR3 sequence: CSVDTGDNMGIYGYTF. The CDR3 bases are TGCAGCGTTGACACGGGCGACAACATGGGGATCTATGGCTACACCTTC.

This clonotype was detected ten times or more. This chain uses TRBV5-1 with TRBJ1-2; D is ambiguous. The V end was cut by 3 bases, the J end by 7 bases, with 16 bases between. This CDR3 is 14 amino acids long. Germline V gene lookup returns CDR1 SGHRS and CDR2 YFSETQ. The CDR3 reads CASSSPQDFGGYTF. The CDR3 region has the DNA TGCGCCAGCAGCTCGCCCCAGGATTTTGGTGGCTACACCTTC.

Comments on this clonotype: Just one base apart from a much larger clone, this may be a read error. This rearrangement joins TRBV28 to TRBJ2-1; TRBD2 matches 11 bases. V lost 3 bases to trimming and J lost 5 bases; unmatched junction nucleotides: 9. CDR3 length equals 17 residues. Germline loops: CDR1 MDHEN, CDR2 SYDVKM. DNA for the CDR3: TGTGCCAGCAGTTTCACCCCGGGACTAGCGGAAAACAATGAGCAGTTCTTC. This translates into CASSFTPGLAENNEQFF.

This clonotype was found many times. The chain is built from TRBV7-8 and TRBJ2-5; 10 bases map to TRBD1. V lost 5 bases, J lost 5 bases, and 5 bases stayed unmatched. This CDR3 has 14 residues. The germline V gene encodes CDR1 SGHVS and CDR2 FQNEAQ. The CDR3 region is CASSAGTGEETQYF. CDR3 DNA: TGTGCCAGCAGCGCCGGGACAGGGGAGGAGACCCAGTACTTC. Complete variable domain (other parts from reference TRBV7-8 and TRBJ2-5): GAGVSQSPRYKVAKRGQDVALRCDPISGHVSLFWYQQALGQGPEFLTYFQNEAQLDKSGLPSDRFFAERPEGSVSTLKIQRTQQEDSAVYLCASSAGTGEETQYFGPGTRLLVL.

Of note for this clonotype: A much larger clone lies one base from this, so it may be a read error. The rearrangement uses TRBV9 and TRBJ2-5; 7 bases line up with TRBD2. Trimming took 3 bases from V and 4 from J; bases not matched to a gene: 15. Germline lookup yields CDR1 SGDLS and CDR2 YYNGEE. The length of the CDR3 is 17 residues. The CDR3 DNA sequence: TGTGCCAGCAGCGGGGGTCGGGACTCCGGGGAGGGAGAGACCCAGTACTTC. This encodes CASSGGRDSGEGETQYF.

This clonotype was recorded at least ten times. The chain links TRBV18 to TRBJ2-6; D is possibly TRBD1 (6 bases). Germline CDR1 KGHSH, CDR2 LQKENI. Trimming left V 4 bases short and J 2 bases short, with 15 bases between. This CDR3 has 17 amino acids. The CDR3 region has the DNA TGTGCCAGCTCACACCCCCAAACAGGGACTGGGGCCAACGTCCTGACTTTC. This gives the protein CASSHPQTGTGANVLTF.

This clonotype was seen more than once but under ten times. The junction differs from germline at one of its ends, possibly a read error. CDR3 sequence: CTSRGAGQETQYF. CDR3 DNA: TGTACCAGCAGAGGAGCGGGGCAAGAGACCCAGTACTTC. V usage is TRBV6-2 or TRBV6-3 and J usage is TRBJ2-5; 7 bases line up with TRBD2. The CDR3 is made up of 13 amino acids. Germline CDR1 reads MNHEY; CDR2 reads SVGEGT.

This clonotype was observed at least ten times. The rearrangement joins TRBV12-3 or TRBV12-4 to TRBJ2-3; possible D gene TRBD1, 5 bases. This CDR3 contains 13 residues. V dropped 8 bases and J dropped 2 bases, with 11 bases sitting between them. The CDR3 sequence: CASRWGSTDTQYF. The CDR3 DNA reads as TGTGCCAGCCGCTGGGGCTCCACAGATACGCAGTATTTT.

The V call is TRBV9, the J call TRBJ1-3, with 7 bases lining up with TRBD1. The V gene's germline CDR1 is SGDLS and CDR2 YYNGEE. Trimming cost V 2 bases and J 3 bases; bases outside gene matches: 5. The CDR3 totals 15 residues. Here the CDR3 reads CASSVSRTGGNTIYF. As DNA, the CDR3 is TGTGCCAGCAGCGTCTCTCGGACAGGTGGAAACACCATATATTTT.

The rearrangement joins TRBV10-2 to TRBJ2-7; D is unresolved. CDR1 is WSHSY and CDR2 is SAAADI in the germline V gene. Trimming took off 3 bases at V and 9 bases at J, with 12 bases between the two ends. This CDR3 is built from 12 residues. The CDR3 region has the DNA TGCGCCAGCAGTGAAGGCAGCCTAGGGCAGTACTTC. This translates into CASSEGSLGQYF.

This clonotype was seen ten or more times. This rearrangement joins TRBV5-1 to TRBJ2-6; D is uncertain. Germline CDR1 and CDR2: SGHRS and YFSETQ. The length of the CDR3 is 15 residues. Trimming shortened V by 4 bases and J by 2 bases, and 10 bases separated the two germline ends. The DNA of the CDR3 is TGCGCCAGCAGCGCCGATCCTGCTGGGGCCAACGTCCTGACTTTC. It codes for CASSADPAGANVLTF.

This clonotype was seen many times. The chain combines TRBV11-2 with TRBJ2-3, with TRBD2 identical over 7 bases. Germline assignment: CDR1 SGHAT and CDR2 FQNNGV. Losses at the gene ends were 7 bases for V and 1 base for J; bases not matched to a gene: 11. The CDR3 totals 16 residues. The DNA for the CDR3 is TGTGCCAGCACCCTGTGGAAGCGGGACCGCACAGATACGCAGTATTTT. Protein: CASTLWKRDRTDTQYF.

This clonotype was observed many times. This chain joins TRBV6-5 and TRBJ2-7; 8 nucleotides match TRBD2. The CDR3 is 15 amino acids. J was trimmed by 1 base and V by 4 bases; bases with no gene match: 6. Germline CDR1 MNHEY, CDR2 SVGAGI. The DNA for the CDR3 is TGTGCCAGCAGTTTCTTTAGCGGGGCGTCCTACGAGCAGTACTTC. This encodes CASSFFSGASYEQYF.

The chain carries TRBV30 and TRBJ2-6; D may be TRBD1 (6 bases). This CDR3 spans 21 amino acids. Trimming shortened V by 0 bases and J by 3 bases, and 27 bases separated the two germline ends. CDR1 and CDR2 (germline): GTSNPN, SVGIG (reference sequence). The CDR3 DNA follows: TGTGCCTGGAGTGTACCGTGGGCCGGGACGGACAGAAGAGATGGGGCCAACGTCCTGACTTTC. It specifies CAWSVPWAGTDRRDGANVLTF.

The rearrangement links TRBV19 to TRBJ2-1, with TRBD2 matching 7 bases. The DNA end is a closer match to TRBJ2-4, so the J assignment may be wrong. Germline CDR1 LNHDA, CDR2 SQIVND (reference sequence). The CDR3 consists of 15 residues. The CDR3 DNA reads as TGTGCCAGTAGGATCTCGGGAGGCAACAAAAACATTCAGTACTTC. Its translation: CASRISGGNKNIQYF.

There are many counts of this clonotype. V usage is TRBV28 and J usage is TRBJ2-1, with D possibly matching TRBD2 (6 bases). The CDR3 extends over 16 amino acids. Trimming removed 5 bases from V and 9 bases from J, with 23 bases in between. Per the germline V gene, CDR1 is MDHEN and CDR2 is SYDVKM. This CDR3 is CASSRYVLREWGEQFF. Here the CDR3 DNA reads TGTGCCAGCAGTCGTTACGTTCTCCGGGAGTGGGGTGAGCAGTTCTTC. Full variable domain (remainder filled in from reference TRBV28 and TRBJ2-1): DVKVTQSSRYLVKRTGEKVFLECVQDMDHENMFWYRQDPGLGLRLIYFSYDVKMKEKGDIPEGYSVSREKKERFSLILESASTNQTSMYLCASSRYVLREWGEQFFGPGTRLTVL.

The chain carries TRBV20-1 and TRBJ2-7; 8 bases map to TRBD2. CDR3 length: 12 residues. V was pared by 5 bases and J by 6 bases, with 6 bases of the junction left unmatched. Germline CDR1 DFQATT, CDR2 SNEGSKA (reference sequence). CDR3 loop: CSALGGVSEQYF. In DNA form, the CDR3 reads TGCAGTGCTCTCGGGGGGGTAAGCGAGCAGTACTTC.

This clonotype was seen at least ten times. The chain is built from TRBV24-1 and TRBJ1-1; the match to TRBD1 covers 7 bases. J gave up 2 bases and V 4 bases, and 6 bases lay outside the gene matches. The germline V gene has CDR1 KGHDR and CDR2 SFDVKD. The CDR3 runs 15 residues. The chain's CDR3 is CATSDNRGLNTEAFF. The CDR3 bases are TGTGCCACCAGTGACAACAGGGGTCTTAACACTGAAGCTTTCTTT.